The following is a TCR beta chain sequence with its context. The data were obtained in a study of PD-L1 blockade in urothelial cancer. Indicated time point: pretreatment peripheral blood. The CDR3 extends over 15 amino acids. Trimming cost V 4 bases and J 8 bases, with 16 bases left between them. Germline values: CDR1 SGDLS, CDR2 YYNGEE. Profiling relied on immunoSEQ multiplex PCR, and the TCRdb table lists in-frame clones only, not all of them. The repertoire holds roughly 49,000 clones, with about 86% as singletons. The TCR sequence derives from a man between 60 and 70 years old with urothelial cancer. Sequencing used PBMCs, obtained around atezolizumab (anti-PD-L1) treatment. The V call is TRBV9, the J call TRBJ1-6, with D perhaps matching TRBD1 (5 bases). The CDR3 protein is CASSPTQGKDSPLHF. The DNA of the CDR3 is TGTGCCAGCAGCCCTACTCAGGGAAAGGATTCACCCCTCCACTTT.